Many counts were recorded for the clone carrying this TCR beta chain. The antigen remains undetermined. V dropped 6 bases and J dropped 6; count of bases not matched to a gene: 9. Germline V gene data show CDR1 as LGHNA and CDR2 as YSLEER. The CDR3 length is 14 residues. This entry belongs to a study of human T cells and chemical hapten exposure. Study-wide background: Sensitization employed 2% DPC on about 2 cm by about 2 cm of upper inner arm skin.

In the study's own analysis: A typical sample had 95,638 TCRs, with about 20,000 to 700,000 overall. Each CDR3 protein is one row after TCRdb ran MiXCR on the RACE reads. The V and J calls follow TCRdb's processing rather than the paper's. The sample yields about 140,000 distinct CDR3 sequences, 12% seen once. The sample's time point: patch test 2, 6 weeks after DPC sensitization. Indicated treatment: therapeutic diphenylcyclopropenone sensitization with weekly scalp DPC. General study results and limits: Sensitization with DPC brought no change to TCRs above 1 in 1000 in frequency. Versus controls, expanded TCRs had significantly more large CDR3 similarity clusters.

This clonotype was obtained from a woman aged 45-60 years with alopecia areata. Some clones in this sample may be carry-over from other donors' samples. V and J are TRBV4-3 and TRBJ2-7; the match to TRBD2 covers 9 bases. The specimen comprised whole blood, sampled in connection with sensitization to the hapten diphenylcyclopropenone (DPC). CDR3 in amino acids: CASSYTGTSREQYF. DNA for the CDR3: TGCGCCAGCAGTTATACCGGGACTAGCCGCGAGCAGTACTTC.